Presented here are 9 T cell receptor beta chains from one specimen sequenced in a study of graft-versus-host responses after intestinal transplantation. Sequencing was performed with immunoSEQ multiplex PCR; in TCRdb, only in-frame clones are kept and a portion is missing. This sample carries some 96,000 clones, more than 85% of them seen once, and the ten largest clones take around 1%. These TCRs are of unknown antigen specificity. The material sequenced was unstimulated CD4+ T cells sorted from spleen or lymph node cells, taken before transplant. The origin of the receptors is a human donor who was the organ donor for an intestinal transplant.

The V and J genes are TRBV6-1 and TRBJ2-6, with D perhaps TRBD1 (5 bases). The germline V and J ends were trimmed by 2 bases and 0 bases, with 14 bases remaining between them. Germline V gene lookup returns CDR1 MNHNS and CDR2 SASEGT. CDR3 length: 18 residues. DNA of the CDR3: TGTGCCAGCAGTGAATTACCAGGGATTAGCTCTGGGGCCAACGTCCTGACTTTC. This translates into CASSELPGISSGANVLTF.

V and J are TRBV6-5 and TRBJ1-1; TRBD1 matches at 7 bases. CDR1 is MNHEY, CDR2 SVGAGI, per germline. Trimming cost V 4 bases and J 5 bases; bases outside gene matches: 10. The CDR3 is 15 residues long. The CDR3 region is CASSSWDSLRTEAFF. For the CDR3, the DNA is TGTGCCAGCAGTTCATGGGACAGCTTGAGGACTGAAGCTTTCTTT.

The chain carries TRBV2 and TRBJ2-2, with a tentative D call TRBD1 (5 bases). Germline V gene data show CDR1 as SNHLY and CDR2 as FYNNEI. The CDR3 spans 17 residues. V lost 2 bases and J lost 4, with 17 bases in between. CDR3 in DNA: TGTGCCAGCAGTGAACAGGGCCCCTCGTGGGCCACCGGGGAGCTGTTTTTT. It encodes CASSEQGPSWATGELFF.

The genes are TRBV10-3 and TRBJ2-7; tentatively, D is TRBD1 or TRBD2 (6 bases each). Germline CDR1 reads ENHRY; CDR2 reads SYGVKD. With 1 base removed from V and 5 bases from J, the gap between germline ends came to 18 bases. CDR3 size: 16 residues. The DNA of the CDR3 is TGTGCCATCAGTGAGTTCCCGGGGGCCACCCCTCACGAGCAGTACTTC. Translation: CAISEFPGATPHEQYF.

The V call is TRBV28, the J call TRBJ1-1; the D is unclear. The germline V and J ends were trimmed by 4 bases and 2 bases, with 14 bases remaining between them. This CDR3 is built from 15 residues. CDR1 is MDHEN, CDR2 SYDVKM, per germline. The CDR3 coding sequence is TGTGCCAGCAGTTCATCGGCGGCTGTAAACACTGAAGCTTTCTTT. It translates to CASSSSAAVNTEAFF. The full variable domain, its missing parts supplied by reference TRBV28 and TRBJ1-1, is DVKVTQSSRYLVKRTGEKVFLECVQDMDHENMFWYRQDPGLGLRLIYFSYDVKMKEKGDIPEGYSVSREKKERFSLILESASTNQTSMYLCASSSSAAVNTEAFFGQGTRLTVV.

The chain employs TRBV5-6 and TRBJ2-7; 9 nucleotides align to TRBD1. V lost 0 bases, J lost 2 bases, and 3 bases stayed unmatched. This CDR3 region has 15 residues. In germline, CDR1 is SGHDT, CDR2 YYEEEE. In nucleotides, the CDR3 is TGTGCCAGCAGCTTGGGGGACAGGGTTACCTACGAGCAGTACTTC. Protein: CASSLGDRVTYEQYF. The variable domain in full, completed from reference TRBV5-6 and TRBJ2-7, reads DAGVTQSPTHLIKTRGQQVTLRCSPKSGHDTVSWYQQALGQGPQFIFQYYEEEERQRGNFPDRFSGHQFPNYSSELNVNALLLGDSALYLCASSLGDRVTYEQYFGPGTRLTVT.

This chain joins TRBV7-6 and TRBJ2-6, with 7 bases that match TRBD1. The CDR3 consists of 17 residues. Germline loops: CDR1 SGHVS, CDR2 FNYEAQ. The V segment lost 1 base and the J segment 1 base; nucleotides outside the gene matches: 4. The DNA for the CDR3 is TGTGCCAGCAGCTTAGGTCGCAGGGGGTCTGGGGCCAACGTCCTGACTTTC. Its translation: CASSLGRRGSGANVLTF.

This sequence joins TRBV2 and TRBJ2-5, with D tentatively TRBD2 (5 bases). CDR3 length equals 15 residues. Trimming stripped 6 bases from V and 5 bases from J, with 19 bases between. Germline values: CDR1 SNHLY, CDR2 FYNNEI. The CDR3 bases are TGTGCCAGCAGAAAGAGGGCTATGACTTGGGAGACCCAGTACTTC. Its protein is CASRKRAMTWETQYF.

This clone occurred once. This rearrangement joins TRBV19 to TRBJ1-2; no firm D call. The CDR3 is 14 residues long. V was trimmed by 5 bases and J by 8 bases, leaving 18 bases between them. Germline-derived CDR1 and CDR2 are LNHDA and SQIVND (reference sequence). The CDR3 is CASSPGIAPGGYTF. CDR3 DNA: TGTGCCAGTAGTCCGGGGATCGCGCCGGGGGGCTACACCTTC. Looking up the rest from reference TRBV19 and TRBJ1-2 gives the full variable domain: DGGITQSPKYLFRKEGQNVTLSCEQNLNHDAMYWYRQDPGQGLRLIYYSQIVNDFQKGDIAEGYSVSREKKESFPLTVTSAQKNPTAFYLCASSPGIAPGGYTFGSGTRLTVV.